The rows below give T cell receptor beta chains drawn from one sample of a study of early T cells in non-severe SARS-CoV-2 infection. TCRdb reprocessed the 5' RACE reads with MiXCR, giving one entry per CDR3 protein. The table has approximately 62,000 distinct CDR3 sequences, over 10% seen once. The specimen was whole blood. These receptors were collected from an adult who was a healthcare worker with PCR-confirmed SARS-CoV-2 infection or an uninfected control (not recorded which). Both conserved end residues are part of each CDR3. Fields, in order: clone size, V gene, D gene, J gene, CDR3 protein, CDR3 DNA. D genes are given only for firm matches. Size tells how often a clone was seen (once, few, many) or the class of an expanded clone, and some rows leave it out.

>.|TRBV11-2|.|TRBJ2-7
CASTLLGHEQYF
TGTGCCAGCACCCTGTTGGGGCACGAGCAGTACTTC
>few|TRBV10-3|.|TRBJ2-6
CAISEDGAGANVLTF
TGTGCCATCAGTGAGGACGGGGCTGGGGCCAACGTCCTGACTTTC
>.|TRBV12-3/TRBV12-4|.|TRBJ1-5
CASSPRPRGQPQHF
TGTGCCAGCAGCCCTCGACCCCGAGGACAGCCCCAGCATTTT
>few|TRBV18|TRBD1|TRBJ1-6
CASSPGQGANSPLHF
TGTGCCAGCTCACCGGGACAGGGGGCCAATTCACCCCTCCACTTT
>many|TRBV4-2|TRBD2|TRBJ2-1
CASSQGVIAGDTTMKQFF
TGTGCCAGCAGCCAAGGAGTGATCGCGGGAGATACTACAATGAAGCAGTTCTTC
>few|TRBV18|.|TRBJ2-7
CASSPPVGAYEQYF
TGTGCCAGCTCACCACCGGTTGGGGCCTACGAGCAGTACTTC
>many|TRBV20-1|.|TRBJ1-1
CSARETQVVGTEAFF
TGCAGTGCTAGAGAGACCCAGGTAGTGGGCACTGAAGCTTTCTTT
>.|TRBV6-5|.|TRBJ1-4
CASSYGPSEKLFF
TGTGCCAGCAGTTACGGTCCCTCTGAGAAACTGTTTTTT
>many|TRBV20-1|.|TRBJ2-3
CSARDLWRDSTDTQYF
TGCAGTGCTAGAGATTTATGGCGGGATAGCACAGATACGCAGTATTTT
>.|TRBV7-3|.|TRBJ1-1
CASSSILNTEAFF
TGTGCCAGCAGCTCCATATTGAACACTGAAGCTTTCTTT
>.|TRBV24-1|TRBD1|TRBJ1-1
CATKRTGEDTEAFF
TGTGCCACCAAACGGACAGGGGAGGACACTGAAGCTTTCTTT
>.|TRBV27|.|TRBJ2-1
CASSNDTRFYNEQFF
TGTGCCAGCAGTAACGACACCCGGTTCTACAATGAGCAGTTCTTC
>.|TRBV28|.|TRBJ1-6
CASSLDVYYNSPLHF
TGTGCCAGCAGTTTGGACGTTTACTATAATTCACCCCTCCACTTT
>medium-sized|TRBV5-5|TRBD2|TRBJ2-3
CASSFGTSGRAAADTQYF
TGTGCCAGCAGCTTTGGGACTAGCGGGAGGGCTGCGGCAGATACGCAGTATTTT
>many|TRBV5-1|TRBD2|TRBJ2-7
CASSLASGRYYEQYF
TGCGCCAGCAGCTTGGCGAGCGGGAGGTACTACGAGCAGTACTTC
>many|TRBV19|TRBD1|TRBJ1-4
CASSRPRDSAREKLFF
TGTGCCAGTAGCCGGCCCAGGGACAGCGCCCGGGAAAAACTGTTTTTT
>.|TRBV7-9|.|TRBJ2-3
CASSLVSTDTQYF
TGTGCCAGCAGCTTAGTGAGCACAGATACGCAGTATTTT
>many|TRBV12-3/TRBV12-4|.|TRBJ2-2
CASSHGVSTGELFF
TGTGCCAGCAGCCACGGGGTATCCACCGGGGAGCTGTTTTTT
>few|TRBV29-1|TRBD1|TRBJ2-6
CSVEDRKVLGANVLTF
TGCAGCGTTGAGGACAGGAAAGTCTTAGGGGCCAACGTCCTGACTTTC
>many|TRBV5-4|.|TRBJ2-7
CASSPFQLGASSYEQYF
TGTGCCAGCAGCCCTTTTCAGCTGGGCGCCAGCTCCTACGAGCAGTACTTC
>few|TRBV3-1|.|TRBJ2-1
CASSQATGAKYNEQFF
TGTGCCAGCAGCCAAGCCACGGGAGCTAAATACAATGAGCAGTTCTTC
>many|TRBV7-9|TRBD2|TRBJ2-1
CASSLRGSSYNEQFF
TGTGCCAGCAGCTTACGCGGGAGCTCCTACAATGAGCAGTTCTTC
>few|TRBV7-8|.|TRBJ2-5
CASSLGVETQYF
TGTGCCAGCAGCTTAGGTGTAGAGACCCAGTACTTC
>.|TRBV29-1|.|TRBJ2-2
CSVEGTTANTGELFF
TGCAGCGTTGAGGGAACTACCGCGAACACCGGGGAGCTGTTTTTT
>few|TRBV2|.|TRBJ2-5
CASSEYDEETQYF
TGTGCCAGCAGTGAATACGACGAAGAGACCCAGTACTTC
>few|TRBV15|.|TRBJ1-2
CATSGTGQPYYGYTF
TGTGCCACCAGCGGAACAGGACAGCCTTACTATGGCTACACCTTC
>.|TRBV28|.|TRBJ2-5
CASSWARETQYF
TGTGCCAGCAGTTGGGCGCGAGAGACCCAGTACTTC
>many|TRBV27|TRBD2|TRBJ2-3
CASSLTTGTSGRYTQYF
TGTGCCAGCAGTTTAACGACCGGGACTAGCGGGAGGTATACGCAGTATTTT